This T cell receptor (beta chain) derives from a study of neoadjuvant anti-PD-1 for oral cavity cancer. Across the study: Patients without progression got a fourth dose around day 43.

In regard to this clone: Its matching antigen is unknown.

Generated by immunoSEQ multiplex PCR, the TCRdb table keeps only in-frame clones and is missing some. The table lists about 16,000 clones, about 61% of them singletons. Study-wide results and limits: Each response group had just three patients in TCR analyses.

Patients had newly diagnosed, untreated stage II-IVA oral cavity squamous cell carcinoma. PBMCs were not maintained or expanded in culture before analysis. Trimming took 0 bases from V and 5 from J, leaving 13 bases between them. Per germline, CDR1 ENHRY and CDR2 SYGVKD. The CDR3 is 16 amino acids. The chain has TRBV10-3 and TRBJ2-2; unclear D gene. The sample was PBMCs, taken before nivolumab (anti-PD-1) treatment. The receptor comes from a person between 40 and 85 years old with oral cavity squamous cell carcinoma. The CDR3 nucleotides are TGTGCCATCAGTGAGTCTCCGGCGGAACTTACCGGGGAGCTGTTTTTT. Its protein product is CAISESPAELTGELFF.